What follows describes a single T cell receptor beta chain. CDR3 length: 16 residues. Germline CDR1 is SGHVS and CDR2 is FNYEAQ. Trimming cost V 4 bases and J 8 bases; bases outside gene matches: 13. Clones were read by immunoSEQ multiplex PCR, and TCRdb kept only the in-frame ones, dropping some. The repertoire holds over 120,000 clones, with about 80% as singletons. The data were obtained in a study of blood T cell repertoires in COVID-19. The wider study: Acute and convalescent COVID-19 samples came from the United States, Italy and Spain. In each case, the material was cDNA or gDNA derived from T cells, B-cell-depleted T cells, or PBMCs.

Categorization into cohorts depended on clinical history that participants reported. Material: PBMCs or T cells enriched from blood (not recorded which). The V gene is TRBV7-6, the J gene TRBJ1-4; TRBD1 matches 7 bases. The sequence came from a man over 45 who had recovered from COVID-19. CDR3 DNA: TGTGCCAGCAGCTCCAGACAGGGTGGGTTTCGGGAAAAACTGTTTTTT. Protein product: CASSSRQGGFREKLFF.